These 8 T cell receptor beta chains were all obtained from the same sample, sequenced in a study of blood T cells in healthy people across ages. Then a second PCR, running roughly 7 to 11 cycles, was carried out with a sample-barcoded 5' primer and a J-beta primer mix. TCRdb processed the 5' RACE reads anew with MiXCR; each CDR3 protein has one entry. The sample contains approximately 1,000,000 distinct CDR3 sequences, 45% of which appear only once. Sequenced input: blood. These receptors all come from a woman between 55 and 75 years old in good health.

In its sample, this clonotype was seen a few times. This chain uses TRBV5-6 with TRBJ2-1; maybe TRBD2 (6 bases). Germline CDR1 is SGHDT and CDR2 is YYEEEE. V lost 7 bases, J lost 2 bases, and 16 bases lay in between. The length of the CDR3 is 15 residues. The CDR3: CASQPMGGTYNEQFF. For the CDR3, the DNA is TGTGCCAGCCAGCCAATGGGAGGCACCTACAATGAGCAGTTCTTC.

V usage is TRBV20-1 and J usage is TRBJ2-5; 9 nucleotides line up with TRBD2. The germline V gene encodes CDR1 DFQATT and CDR2 SNEGSKA (reference sequence). The CDR3 runs 13 residues. V shed 6 bases, J shed 4 bases, and the junction held 6 bases outside the gene matches. CDR3 sequence reads: CSAKGLAVETQYF. As DNA, the CDR3 is TGCAGTGCAAAGGGACTAGCAGTAGAGACCCAGTACTTC.

This clonotype was picked up one time. The chain uses TRBV6-5 and TRBJ2-3, with TRBD1 as a possible D gene (6 bases). Per the germline V gene, CDR1 is MNHEY and CDR2 is SVGAGI. Trimming removed 6 bases at V and 2 bases at J, with 18 bases between. The CDR3 sequence is 16 residues long. As DNA, the CDR3 is TGTGCCAGCAGGGGGGACAACCTTCGTCCCACAGATACGCAGTATTTT. Protein product: CASRGDNLRPTDTQYF.

In this sample, this clonotype turned up a few times. The chain carries TRBV7-6 and TRBJ2-5; 10 positions agree with TRBD2. The CDR3 runs 16 residues. The germline V gene encodes CDR1 SGHVS and CDR2 FNYEAQ. Trimming took 4 bases from V and 1 from J; bases not matched to a gene: 6. CDR3 residues: CASSWGLARSQETQYF. Here the CDR3 DNA reads TGTGCCAGCAGCTGGGGACTAGCGAGAAGCCAAGAGACCCAGTACTTC.

The chain's CDR3 is CASIEGLGITDTQYF. CDR3 DNA sequence: TGTGCCAGCATTGAGGGGTTGGGTATCACAGATACGCAGTATTTT. The chain joins TRBV11-2 to TRBJ2-3, with D perhaps being TRBD1 or TRBD2 (5 bases each). This CDR3 contains 15 residues. V lost 7 bases, J lost 2 bases, and 16 bases lay in between. Germline values: CDR1 SGHAT, CDR2 FQNNGV.

The genes are TRBV2 and TRBJ1-6; D gene uncertain. This CDR3 spans 18 amino acids. Germline assignment: CDR1 SNHLY and CDR2 FYNNEI. With 3 bases removed from V and 1 base from J, the gap between germline ends came to 16 bases. CDR3 bases: TGTGCCAGCAGTGACGTCGGTGGGGTCCCGTCCTATAATTCACCCCTCCACTTT. This codes for CASSDVGGVPSYNSPLHF.

A few counts support this clonotype. The CDR3 sequence: CASSQEISSGTSYEQYF. The CDR3 DNA is TGTGCCAGCAGCCAGGAGATATCGAGCGGGACAAGCTACGAGCAGTACTTC. The chain is built from TRBV3-1 and TRBJ2-5; a weak D match, TRBD2 (7 bases). The J call could be wrong; TRBJ2-7 is a better fit for the DNA end. Germline lookup yields CDR1 LGHDT and CDR2 YNNKEL (reference sequence). The CDR3 totals 17 residues.

This clonotype has a single count. The chain carries TRBV3-1 and TRBJ2-3; D gene ambiguous. Germline lookup yields CDR1 LGHDT and CDR2 YNNKEL (reference sequence). This CDR3 contains 16 residues. The V end was cut by 0 bases, the J end by 2 bases, with 12 bases between. CDR3 region: CASSQDGVGITDTQYF. In DNA, the CDR3 is TGTGCCAGCAGCCAAGATGGGGTAGGAATCACAGATACGCAGTATTTT.